This T cell receptor (beta chain) was identified in a study of shared clonotypes between healthy human individuals. General observations from the study: Richness estimates generally favored naive over memory subsets. Compared with clonotypes that all four donors shared, non-shared clonotypes had lower generation probabilities.

Across several immunoSEQ plates, the genomic DNA of each subset was split evenly. Some clones are missing from TCRdb's copy, which holds only in-frame ones; the method was immunoSEQ multiplex PCR. The sample lists hundreds of thousands of clones; about 96% were seen once. In the case of this clone: The antigen remains undetermined.

The germline CDR1 and CDR2 sequences are SGHAT and FQNNGV. The CDR3 has 15 residues. Trimming shortened V by 2 bases and J by 4 bases, and 15 bases separated the two germline ends. As defined, naive CD8 cells were CD45RO-negative and positively selected for CCR7, with terminally differentiated effector memory CD45RA+ cells excluded. Healthy HIV-negative adults without recent acute infections or vaccinations served as donors. Specimen: naive CD8+ T cells sorted from blood. The rearrangement uses TRBV11-2 and TRBJ2-7; the D is unclear. This receptor was obtained from a woman under 40 in good health. CDR3 DNA sequence: TGTGCCAGCAGCTTAACTTGGCCAAGGTTGTACGAGCAGTACTTC. Protein: CASSLTWPRLYEQYF.